This is a list of T cell receptor beta chains from one sample in a study of PD-1 blockade in mismatch repair-deficient tumors. The protocol was immunoSEQ multiplex PCR, while the TCRdb copy is restricted to in-frame clones and leaves out a portion. The data contain some 100,000 clones, under 90% of them singletons. The specimen comprised peripheral blood, sampled roughly eight months after starting pembrolizumab. All receptors come from an adult with mismatch repair-deficient cancer. The CDR3 runs from the conserved cysteine through the conserved F or W. A D gene is named only where the DNA matches it firmly. Size is omitted from some rows. Given values are once, few, many or a class for expanded clones.

TRBJ1-3 TRBV7-9 . . CASSLLGNTIYF TGTGCCAGCAGCTTACTGGGAAACACCATATATTTT
TRBJ1-1 TRBV18 . . CASSRDVNTEAFF TGTGCCAGCTCACGCGACGTCAACACTGAAGCTTTCTTT
TRBJ2-7 TRBV9 . few CASSVRSVTYEQYF TGTGCCAGCAGCGTAAGATCGGTGACCTACGAGCAGTACTTC
TRBJ2-1 TRBV2 . . CASSTTRFDEQFF TGTGCCAGCAGCACGACTAGGTTCGATGAGCAGTTCTTC
TRBJ2-5 TRBV15 . . CATSRDEQGETQYF TGTGCCACCAGCAGAGATGAGCAGGGGGAGACCCAGTACTTC
TRBJ2-7 TRBV6-1 TRBD2 . CASSAPRRETGEQYF TGTGCCAGCAGTGCCCCCCGGCGGGAGACGGGCGAGCAGTACTTC
TRBJ2-1 TRBV10-3 TRBD2 . CAISESTVDSGSNEQFF TGTGCCATCAGTGAGTCGACGGTAGATAGCGGGAGCAATGAGCAGTTCTTC
TRBJ2-1 TRBV18 . . CASSPVELRRNEQFF TGTGCCAGCTCACCCGTTGAACTCAGACGTAATGAGCAGTTCTTC
TRBJ2-1 TRBV18 . . CASSPPRSSYNEQFF TGTGCCAGCTCACCACCGAGGAGCTCCTACAATGAGCAGTTCTTC
TRBJ2-1 TRBV15 . . CATSRRLGGAYNEQFF TGTGCCACCAGCAGAAGACTAGGTGGGGCTTACAATGAGCAGTTCTTC
TRBJ2-2 TRBV7-9 TRBD1 . CASSSNTGVRDGELFF TGTGCCAGCAGCTCCAACACAGGGGTACGGGACGGGGAGCTGTTTTTT
TRBJ2-5 TRBV5-1 TRBD1 . CASSSGNLQGAEETQYF TGCGCCAGCAGCTCCGGGAACCTACAGGGGGCAGAAGAGACCCAGTACTTC
TRBJ2-1 TRBV9 TRBD2 . CASSVDSTSGKSYNEQFF TGTGCCAGCAGCGTAGACTCGACTAGCGGGAAATCCTACAATGAGCAGTTCTTC
TRBJ1-4 TRBV28 . . CASSSTFEAGYEKLFF TGTGCCAGCAGTTCTACATTCGAGGCAGGGTATGAAAAACTGTTTTTT
TRBJ2-7 TRBV18 TRBD2 . CASSPGLADTYEQYF TGTGCCAGCTCACCTGGACTAGCGGACACCTACGAGCAGTACTTC
TRBJ2-2 TRBV7-3 . . CASSLGGQPTGELFF TGTGCCAGCAGCTTAGGAGGACAGCCCACCGGGGAGCTGTTTTTT
TRBJ2-1 TRBV29-1 . . CSVVGNNEQFF TGCAGCGTTGTGGGGAACAATGAGCAGTTCTTC
TRBJ2-7 TRBV2 . . CASRGGSLYEQYF TGTGCCAGCAGAGGGGGGAGCCTCTACGAGCAGTACTTC
TRBJ2-1 TRBV7-3 TRBD2 . CASSLSLSGGTYNEQFF TGTGCCAGCAGCTTATCGCTATCGGGAGGTACATACAATGAGCAGTTCTTC
TRBJ1-4 TRBV7-2 . . CASSLGASENEKLFF TGTGCCAGCAGCTTGGGAGCAAGCGAGAATGAAAAACTGTTTTTT
TRBJ2-3 TRBV10-3 TRBD2 . CAIMASGREGTQYF TGTGCCATCATGGCTAGCGGGAGGGAAGGTACGCAGTATTTT
TRBJ1-2 TRBV6-5 . . CASSYSDIGGGYGYTF TGTGCCAGCAGTTACTCGGATATTGGGGGCGGGTATGGCTACACCTTC
TRBJ2-5 TRBV30 TRBD2 . CAWSRGDPSETQYF TGTGCCTGGAGTCGGGGGGACCCGTCCGAGACCCAGTACTTC
TRBJ2-7 TRBV4-3 . . CASSHSATGEGYEQYF TGCGCCAGCAGCCACTCAGCGACAGGGGAGGGCTACGAGCAGTACTTC
TRBJ2-7 TRBV6-1 TRBD1 . CASNPRGQGLYEQYF TGTGCCAGCAACCCAAGGGGACAGGGACTCTACGAGCAGTACTTC
TRBJ1-2 TRBV28 . . CASIQQAGYAIYGYTF TGTGCCAGCATCCAACAAGCAGGATACGCAATCTATGGCTACACCTTC
TRBJ2-5 TRBV5-6 . . CASSLVGTSKETQYF TGTGCCAGCAGCTTGGTGGGGACCTCCAAAGAGACCCAGTACTTC
TRBJ1-4 TRBV27 . . CASSLKDPREKLFF TGTGCCAGCAGTTTAAAGGATCCTCGTGAAAAACTGTTTTTT
TRBJ2-7 TRBV5-6 . . CASSLSRIPFSEQYF TGTGCCAGCAGCTTGTCCAGGATTCCATTCAGCGAGCAGTACTTC
TRBJ1-3 TRBV6-5 . . CATPCEQLGNTIYF TGTGCCACCCCATGTGAGCAGCTTGGAAACACCATATATTTT
TRBJ2-1 TRBV4-2 . once CASSLERREQFF TGTGCCAGCAGCCTAGAGCGACGTGAGCAGTTCTTC
TRBJ1-3 TRBV5-6 . . CASSLDTNSRNTIYF TGTGCCAGCAGCTTGGACACTAACAGCAGAAACACCATATATTTT
TRBJ2-7 TRBV29-1 . . CSVEKGGQPGREQYF TGCAGCGTTGAAAAAGGAGGACAGCCTGGACGAGAGCAGTACTTC
TRBJ1-1 TRBV19 TRBD1 . CASIAVDRGTEAFF TGTGCCAGTATCGCCGTTGACAGGGGCACTGAAGCTTTCTTT
TRBJ2-7 TRBV11-2 . . CASSLGSGSEQYF TGTGCCAGCAGCTTAGGGTCCGGGTCCGAGCAGTACTTC
TRBJ2-7 TRBV18 TRBD1 . CASSRLGTGDYEQYF TGTGCCAGCTCCCGCTTGGGGACAGGAGACTACGAGCAGTACTTC
TRBJ1-2 TRBV5-1 . once CASSSVLQGSHGYTF TGCGCCAGCAGCTCCGTCCTACAGGGCTCACATGGCTACACCTTC
TRBJ2-7 TRBV19 . . CASGMTIYEQYF TGTGCCAGTGGCATGACCATCTACGAGCAGTACTTC
TRBJ2-5 TRBV25-1 . . CASSSPGDSGLGTQYF TGTGCCAGCAGTTCGCCAGGGGACAGCGGGTTGGGGACCCAGTACTTC
TRBJ2-3 TRBV19 TRBD1 . CASSIETGDDTQYF TGTGCCAGTAGTATAGAGACAGGGGACGATACGCAGTATTTT
TRBJ2-1 TRBV6-6 . . CASSYLGDSYNEQFF TGTGCCAGCAGTTACCTTGGTGACTCCTACAATGAGCAGTTCTTC
TRBJ2-1 TRBV7-2 . once CASSLAPSYNEQFF TGTGCCAGCAGCTTAGCACCCTCCTACAATGAGCAGTTCTTC
TRBJ1-5 TRBV28 TRBD1 few CASSSGGSRTGDQPQHF TGTGCCAGCAGTTCGGGGGGATCCCGGACAGGAGATCAGCCCCAGCATTTT
TRBJ2-5 TRBV4-1 TRBD1 . CASSHPGAGQGETQYF TGCGCCAGCAGCCACCCCGGAGCCGGACAGGGAGAGACCCAGTACTTC
TRBJ1-1 TRBV11-3 TRBD1 . CASSSNRGGTEAFF TGTGCCAGCAGCTCGAACAGGGGAGGAACTGAAGCTTTCTTT
TRBJ2-7 TRBV30 . . CARSNRERSEQYF TGTGCCCGGAGTAATCGGGAGAGAAGCGAGCAGTACTTC
TRBJ2-1 TRBV11-2 TRBD2 . CASSLGRGVYNEQFF TGTGCCAGCAGCCTCGGGAGGGGGGTTTACAATGAGCAGTTCTTC
TRBJ2-1 TRBV9 . . CASSTRLAGRSYNEQFF TGTGCCAGCAGCACTCGCTTAGCAGGGCGATCCTACAATGAGCAGTTCTTC
TRBJ2-1 TRBV6-5 TRBD2 . CASSPPGLVRNEQFF TGTGCCAGCAGTCCCCCGGGACTAGTGCGCAATGAGCAGTTCTTC
TRBJ2-7 TRBV7-9 TRBD1 . CASSTPTGGDYEQYF TGTGCCAGCAGCACCCCGACAGGGGGCGACTACGAGCAGTACTTC